Below, 21 T cell receptor beta chains from the same sample are listed, as sequenced in a study of blood T cells in healthy people across ages. A J-beta primer mix and a sample-barcoded 5' primer were used in a second PCR of about 6 to 12 cycles. TCRdb processed the 5' RACE reads anew with MiXCR; each CDR3 protein has one entry. In the table there are roughly 1,500,000 distinct CDR3 sequences, roughly 30% of which are singletons. The sequencing input was blood. The receptors stem from a woman aged 30 to 39 in good health.

This clonotype turned up a few times. V usage is TRBV19 and J usage is TRBJ1-2, with D unresolved. CDR3 length equals 16 residues. Germline-derived CDR1 and CDR2 are LNHDA and SQIVND (reference sequence). Trimming shortened V by 4 bases and J by 2 bases, and 17 bases separated the two germline ends. The chain's CDR3 is CASSRNGAVQNYGYTF. CDR3 nucleotides: TGTGCCAGTAGTAGGAATGGTGCGGTACAGAACTATGGCTACACCTTC.

The V gene is TRBV27, the J gene TRBJ2-5, with D hard to call. V lost 6 bases and J lost 3, with 11 bases in between. CDR3 length equals 13 residues. CDR1 and CDR2 from the germline V gene are MNHEY and SMNVEV (reference sequence). The CDR3 region is CASSLSNEETQYF. CDR3 coding DNA: TGTGCCAGCAGCTTGAGTAACGAAGAGACCCAGTACTTC.

This clonotype was observed many times. V is TRBV27 and J is TRBJ1-6; D remains unclear. The germline V and J ends were trimmed by 0 bases and 0 bases, with 9 bases remaining between them. Germline V gene lookup returns CDR1 MNHEY and CDR2 SMNVEV (reference sequence). This CDR3 comprises 17 residues. CDR3 protein: CASSLSAGSSYNSPLHF. The CDR3 nucleotides read TGTGCCAGCAGTTTATCGGCGGGCAGCTCCTATAATTCACCCCTCCACTTT.

The V call is TRBV20-1, the J call TRBJ2-7, with 8 bases aligning to TRBD1. V shed 5 bases and J 1 base; nucleotides not matched to a gene: 10. The germline CDR1 and CDR2 sequences are DFQATT and SNEGSKA (reference sequence). The CDR3 has 15 residues. The CDR3 loop reads CSAFTRGRSSYEQYF. The CDR3 DNA reads as TGCAGTGCTTTTACCAGGGGGCGTTCGTCCTACGAGCAGTACTTC.

This clonotype occurred many times. This rearrangement joins TRBV2 to TRBJ2-6, with D perhaps being TRBD1 or TRBD2 (5 bases each). From germline, CDR1 is SNHLY and CDR2 FYNNEI. The ends were cut back, 6 bases at V and 4 bases at J, with 10 bases in the middle. The CDR3 totals 14 residues. As DNA, the CDR3 is TGTGCCAGCAGGGGGGTGGCGGGGGCCAACGTCCTGACTTTC. Amino acids: CASRGVAGANVLTF.

This clonotype was seen a few times. This sequence joins TRBV20-1 and TRBJ2-3; D not resolved. Germline CDR1 reads DFQATT; CDR2 reads SNEGSKA (reference sequence). The V end was cut by 3 bases, the J end by 10 bases, with 17 bases between. The CDR3 spans 13 residues. The CDR3 is CSASESQWDSQYF. CDR3 coding DNA: TGCAGTGCTAGCGAATCTCAGTGGGATTCGCAGTATTTT.

V and J are TRBV3-1 and TRBJ1-1, with TRBD1 as a possible D gene (5 bases). The V end lost 1 base, the J end lost 9 bases, and 15 bases lay between the germline ends. CDR1 is LGHDT, CDR2 YNNKEL, per germline (reference sequence). The CDR3 is 14 amino acids. CDR3 coding DNA: TGTGCCAGCAGCCAAGGGGGCGTGAAAGGGAAAGCTTTCTTT. It yields the protein CASSQGGVKGKAFF.

Concerning this clonotype: It may be a read error: a sequence one base away is much more abundant. The genes are TRBV12-3 or TRBV12-4 and TRBJ2-7; D is ambiguous. V lost 8 bases and J 0 bases, leaving 14 bases between the germline ends. The CDR3 totals 14 residues. The CDR3 reads CASALGIDSYEQYF. CDR3 in DNA: TGTGCCAGCGCCCTGGGAATCGACTCCTACGAGCAGTACTTC.

The chain couples TRBV3-1 to TRBJ2-3, with D possibly matching TRBD2 (7 bases). CDR1 and CDR2 (germline): LGHDT, YNNKEL (reference sequence). There are 16 residues in the CDR3. V lost 0 bases, J lost 5 bases, and 15 bases lay in between. The CDR3 loop is CASSQDLGEGGDTQYF. The DNA for the CDR3 is TGTGCCAGCAGCCAAGACCTTGGGGAGGGGGGAGATACGCAGTATTTT.

V is TRBV5-5 and J is TRBJ1-1; D uncertain. V was trimmed by 0 bases and J by 8 bases, leaving 20 bases between them. Germline CDR1 reads SGHKS; CDR2 reads YYEKEE (reference sequence). The CDR3 extends over 16 amino acids. CDR3 protein: CASSLATDAAHREAFF. The CDR3 DNA reads as TGTGCCAGCAGCTTGGCCACGGACGCGGCTCACCGGGAAGCTTTCTTT. Complete variable domain (other parts from reference TRBV5-5 and TRBJ1-1): DAGVTQSPTHLIKTRGQQVTLRCSPISGHKSVSWYQQVLGQGPQFIFQYYEKEERGRGNFPDRFSARQFPNYSSELNVNALLLGDSALYLCASSLATDAAHREAFFGQGTRLTVV.

This chain connects TRBV9 to TRBJ2-3; 13 bases agree with TRBD2. Germline values: CDR1 SGDLS, CDR2 YYNGEE. Trimming took 1 base from V and 1 from J; bases not matched to a gene: 6. This CDR3 has 18 residues. CDR3 nucleotide sequence: TGTGCCAGCAGCGTAACTAGCGGGAGGGCCGGGGGCACAGATACGCAGTATTTT. This encodes CASSVTSGRAGGTDTQYF.

The rearrangement uses TRBV5-1 and TRBJ2-5; TRBD1 aligns across 9 bases. The end of the DNA fits TRBJ2-7 better, so the J call may be wrong. CDR3 length: 18 amino acids. Germline assignment: CDR1 SGHRS and CDR2 YFSETQ. CDR3 amino acids: CASSPGGTGTVASYEQYF. In nucleotides, the CDR3 is TGCGCCAGCAGCCCAGGCGGGACAGGGACGGTTGCTTCCTACGAGCAGTACTTC.

Comment on this clonotype: Germline is not matched at one junction end, which may reflect a read error. The V and J genes are TRBV20-1 and TRBJ1-2; D is possibly TRBD1 (6 bases). Germline-derived CDR1 and CDR2 are DFQATT and SNEGSKA (reference sequence). The CDR3 loop spans 11 amino acids. The CDR3 here is CSAKGENGCTF. The DNA for the CDR3 is TGCAGTGCTAAGGGGGAGAATGGCTGCACCTTC.

This clonotype was found a few times. Here the CDR3 DNA reads TGTGCCAGCAGTCCCTCTCAGGGGGAGAATCCCTACGAGCAGTACTTC. Its translation: CASSPSQGENPYEQYF. The chain joins TRBV27 to TRBJ2-7; TRBD1 matches 7 bases. Germline-derived CDR1 and CDR2 are MNHEY and SMNVEV (reference sequence). The CDR3 contains 16 residues. The V and J ends lost 5 bases and 2 bases, in that order; junction bases with no gene match: 12.

The V call is TRBV7-2, the J call TRBJ2-1; 9 bases map to TRBD2. The trim removed 5 bases at V and 8 bases at J, leaving 16 bases unmatched. This CDR3 is 17 amino acids long. Germline V CDR1 and CDR2: SGHTA, FQGNSA. CDR3 amino acids: CASSPTGRTSVRDEQFF. In nucleotides, the CDR3 is TGTGCCAGCAGCCCTACAGGCAGGACTAGCGTTCGTGATGAGCAGTTCTTC.

In this sample, this clonotype turned up a few times. The V and J genes are TRBV7-8 and TRBJ1-5; D remains unclear. CDR3 length: 14 amino acids. CDR1 and CDR2 (germline): SGHVS, FQNEAQ. Trimming left V 4 bases short and J 0 bases short, with 7 bases between. The CDR3 bases are TGTGCCAGCAGCTCAGTTTATAGCAATCAGCCCCAGCATTTT. Its protein is CASSSVYSNQPQHF.

The CDR3 DNA sequence: TGCAGTGCTAGAGATAGGGGGACAGGCAGGAATGAGCAGTTCTTC. Its protein product is CSARDRGTGRNEQFF. The genes are TRBV20-1 and TRBJ2-1; TRBD1 agrees at 8 bases. The V and J ends lost 0 bases and 7 bases, in that order; junction bases with no gene match: 8. Germline-derived CDR1 and CDR2 are DFQATT and SNEGSKA (reference sequence). The CDR3 runs 15 residues.

Many counts were recorded for this clonotype. The chain carries TRBV6-6 and TRBJ2-5, with D tentatively TRBD1 (5 bases). Trimming pared 6 bases from V and 2 bases from J, leaving 10 bases between. Germline V gene sequence: CDR1 MNHNY, CDR2 SVGAGI (reference sequence). The CDR3 totals 13 residues. The chain's CDR3 is CASRDKLQETQYF. The DNA of the CDR3 is TGTGCCAGCAGGGACAAGCTACAAGAGACCCAGTACTTC.

The gene calls are TRBV20-1 and TRBJ1-1; weak D call: TRBD1 (6 bases). There are 12 residues in the CDR3. Looked up from germline, CDR1 is DFQATT and CDR2 is SNEGSKA (reference sequence). The ends were cut back, 8 bases at V and 5 bases at J, with 15 bases in the middle. The CDR3 bases are TGCAGTCTCGGGGGGCTGAGTACTGAAGCTTTCTTT. Residues: CSLGGLSTEAFF.

This clonotype was seen a few times. A much larger clone differs from this one at a single base, so this may be a read error. The chain has TRBV29-1 and TRBJ2-5; D call uncertain. The J call is doubtful: the DNA matches TRBJ2-7 better. This CDR3 contains 12 residues. CDR1 is SQVTM and CDR2 is ANQGSEA in the germline V gene. The CDR3 nucleotides are TGCAGCGTTGCAGCGTCCGCCTACGAGCAGTACTTC. It is translated as CSVAASAYEQYF.

As concerns this clonotype: Likely a read error: the CDR3 ends without its conserved phenylalanine or tryptophan. The DNA is omitted, as the CDR3 cannot be located on it reliably, and the CDR3 follows TCRdb's listing. The chain joins TRBV5-1 to TRBJ2-5; no DNA check was done on the table's D call, TRBD1. The germline CDR1 and CDR2 sequences are SGHRS and YFSETQ. The CDR3 extends over 14 residues, inclusive of both ends. The CDR3 protein is CASSFDRTGYTFGS.